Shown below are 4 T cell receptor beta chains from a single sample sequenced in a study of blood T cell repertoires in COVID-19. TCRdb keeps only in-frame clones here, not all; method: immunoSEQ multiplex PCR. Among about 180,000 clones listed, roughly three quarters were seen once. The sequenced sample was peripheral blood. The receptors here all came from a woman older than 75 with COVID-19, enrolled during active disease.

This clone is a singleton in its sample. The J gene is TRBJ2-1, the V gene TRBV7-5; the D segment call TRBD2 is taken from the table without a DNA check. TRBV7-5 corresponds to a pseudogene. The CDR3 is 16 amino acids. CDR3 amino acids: CARSLRLAGGYNEQFF. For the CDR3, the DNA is TGTGCCAGAAGCCTTCGACTAGCGGGCGGGTACAATGAGCAGTTCTTC.

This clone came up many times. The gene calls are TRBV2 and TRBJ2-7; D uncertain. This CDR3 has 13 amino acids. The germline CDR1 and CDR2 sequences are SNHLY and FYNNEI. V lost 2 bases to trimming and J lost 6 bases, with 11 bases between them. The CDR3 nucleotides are TGTGCCAGCAGTGAACAACGGGTTCGCGAGCAGTACTTC. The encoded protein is CASSEQRVREQYF.

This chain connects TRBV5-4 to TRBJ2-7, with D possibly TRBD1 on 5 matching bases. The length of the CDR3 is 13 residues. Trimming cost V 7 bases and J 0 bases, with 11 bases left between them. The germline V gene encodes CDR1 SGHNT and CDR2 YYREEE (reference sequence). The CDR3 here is CASGAGNSYEQYF. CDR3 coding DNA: TGTGCCAGCGGGGCAGGGAACTCCTACGAGCAGTACTTC.

The CDR3 sequence is CSARELEGYTF. The CDR3 region has the DNA TGCAGTGCTAGAGAACTCGAAGGCTACACCTTC. V and J are TRBV20-1 and TRBJ1-2; no firm D call. CDR1 is DFQATT and CDR2 is SNEGSKA in the germline V gene (reference sequence). The CDR3 length is 11 residues. The V gene lost 0 bases and the J gene lost 8 bases, with 7 bases spanning the gap.